This passage covers 20 T cell receptor beta chains from one sample sequenced in a study of blood T cell repertoires in COVID-19. Only in-frame clones appear in the TCRdb table, and some are missing; sequencing was by immunoSEQ multiplex PCR. The sample records about 480,000 clones, around 88% being singletons. Sample: peripheral blood. The receptors originated from a woman aged 45-60 years with COVID-19, enrolled during active disease.

This chain uses TRBV5-6 with TRBJ2-1, with D possibly TRBD2 on 5 matching bases. Germline V gives CDR1 SGHDT, CDR2 YYEEEE. The CDR3 totals 13 residues. V shed 4 bases and J shed 9 bases, with 14 bases lying between them. The chain's CDR3 is CASSPSGVPEQFF. The CDR3 coding sequence is TGTGCCAGCAGCCCTTCCGGGGTCCCTGAGCAGTTCTTC.

The chain links TRBV19 to TRBJ1-5, with 8 bases lining up with TRBD1. CDR1 is LNHDA, CDR2 SQIVND, per germline (reference sequence). The ends lost 6 bases at V and 5 bases at J; junction bases unmatched: 9. The CDR3 is 15 amino acids. Written as DNA, the CDR3 is TGTGCCAGTAGACTGACAGGGGTCAGGGATCAGCCCCAGCATTTT. Its translation: CASRLTGVRDQPQHF. The full variable domain, in which reference TRBV19 and TRBJ1-5 provide the parts outside the CDR3, is DGGITQSPKYLFRKEGQNVTLSCEQNLNHDAMYWYRQDPGQGLRLIYYSQIVNDFQKGDIAEGYSVSREKKESFPLTVTSAQKNPTAFYLCASRLTGVRDQPQHFGDGTRLSIL.

The chain recombines TRBV28 with TRBJ1-4, with TRBD1 identical over 10 bases. From germline, CDR1 is MDHEN and CDR2 SYDVKM. This CDR3 comprises 16 residues. V lost 3 bases, J lost 1 base, and 2 bases stayed unmatched. As DNA, the CDR3 is TGTGCCAGCAGTTTGACAGGGGGCGGAACTAATGAAAAACTGTTTTTT. This sequence encodes CASSLTGGGTNEKLFF.

The chain is built from TRBV12-3 or TRBV12-4 and TRBJ1-1; D unclear. The CDR3 has 13 residues. The germline V and J ends were trimmed by 1 base and 3 bases, with 6 bases remaining between them. For the CDR3, the DNA is TGTGCCAGCAGTTTAGGAGTGGACACTGAAGCTTTCTTT. Residues: CASSLGVDTEAFF.

V usage is TRBV5-1 and J usage is TRBJ1-1; D uncertain. The V end was cut by 3 bases, the J end by 1 base, with 13 bases between. This CDR3 is 15 amino acids long. Germline V CDR1 and CDR2: SGHRS, YFSETQ. CDR3 residues: CASSSHYGGNTEAFF. Written as DNA, the CDR3 is TGCGCCAGCAGCTCTCACTACGGAGGGAACACTGAAGCTTTCTTT.

The chain is built from TRBV12-3 or TRBV12-4 and TRBJ1-1; D perhaps matches TRBD1 (5 bases). This CDR3 has 12 amino acids. Trimming stripped 3 bases from V and 12 bases from J, with 14 bases between. CDR3 sequence: CASSFSGQESFF. Here the CDR3 DNA reads TGTGCCAGCAGTTTCTCAGGGCAGGAATCTTTCTTT.

The chain combines TRBV5-4 with TRBJ2-3; TRBD2 matches at 7 bases. This CDR3 has 15 residues. The junction had 5 bases not matched to a gene; V was cut back by 3 bases and J by 1 base. CDR1 SGHNT and CDR2 YYREEE come from the germline V gene (reference sequence). Here the CDR3 reads CASSSSSGRTDTQYF. In DNA, the CDR3 is TGTGCCAGCAGCTCATCTAGCGGACGCACAGATACGCAGTATTTT. The complete variable domain, with remaining parts taken from reference TRBV5-4 and TRBJ2-3, reads ETGVTQSPTHLIKTRGQQVTLRCSSQSGHNTVSWYQQALGQGPQFIFQYYREEENGRGNFPPRFSGLQFPNYSSELNVNALELDDSALYLCASSSSSGRTDTQYFGPGTRLTVL.

This chain uses TRBV12-5 with TRBJ2-1, with 7 bases identical to TRBD1. This CDR3 has 15 amino acids. The germline CDR1 and CDR2 sequences are LGHNT and FRNRAP. The V gene end was trimmed by 7 bases and the J gene end by 3 bases; junction bases not matched to a gene: 9. DNA of the CDR3: TGTGCTAGTGCCGCCTCCCGGGACAGCTACAATGAGCAGTTCTTC. Protein sequence: CASAASRDSYNEQFF. Using reference TRBV12-5 and TRBJ2-1 for the parts outside the CDR3, the full variable domain is DARVTQTPRHKVTEMGQEVTMRCQPILGHNTVFWYRQTMMQGLELLAYFRNRAPLDDSGMPKDRFSAEMPDATLATLKIQPSEPRDSAVYFCASAASRDSYNEQFFGPGTRLTVL.

This chain links TRBV6-5 with TRBJ2-7; 10 bases are shared with TRBD1. V lost 6 bases to trimming and J lost 7 bases; unmatched junction nucleotides: 12. The CDR3 consists of 15 residues. Germline CDR1 and CDR2: MNHEY and SVGAGI. The CDR3 region is CASSLDRGSPGEQYF. The CDR3 nucleotides are TGTGCCAGCAGCCTGGACAGGGGGTCCCCCGGGGAGCAGTACTTC.

The chain is built from TRBV11-3 and TRBJ2-7, with D tentatively TRBD1 (5 bases). Germline lookup yields CDR1 SGHNT and CDR2 YENEEA. The CDR3 totals 14 residues. Trimming left V 1 base short and J 3 bases short, with 10 bases between. CDR3 loop: CASSLADSDYEQYF. CDR3 bases: TGTGCCAGCAGCTTAGCTGACAGTGACTACGAGCAGTACTTC.

The chain recombines TRBV7-9 with TRBJ1-1, with D maybe TRBD1 (5 bases). The CDR3 covers 15 residues. Trimming shortened V by 5 bases and J by 1 base, and 14 bases separated the two germline ends. Per the germline V gene, CDR1 is SEHNR and CDR2 is FQNEAQ (reference sequence). The CDR3: CASSLIRGPNTEAFF. The CDR3 nucleotides are TGTGCCAGCAGCCTCATAAGGGGCCCGAACACTGAAGCTTTCTTT. The variable domain in full, with the rest retrieved from reference TRBV7-9 and TRBJ1-1, is DTGVSQNPRHKITKRGQNVTFRCDPISEHNRLYWYRQTLGQGPEFLTYFQNEAQLEKSRLLSDRFSAERPKGSFSTLEIQRTEQGDSAMYLCASSLIRGPNTEAFFGQGTRLTVV.

The V and J genes are TRBV2 and TRBJ1-2; no clear D. Germline V gene lookup returns CDR1 SNHLY and CDR2 FYNNEI. CDR3 length: 14 residues. V lost 8 bases to trimming and J lost 6 bases, with 19 bases between them. CDR3: CASLEGGGYDGYTF. CDR3 bases: TGTGCCAGCTTAGAAGGAGGAGGGTACGATGGCTACACCTTC.

This clone occurred a few times. The CDR3 bases are TGTGCCAGCAGCCCACGATGGGGGACTAGCACAGATACGCAGTATTTT. Encoded protein: CASSPRWGTSTDTQYF. The chain recombines TRBV7-8 with TRBJ2-3; possibly TRBD2 for D (6 bases). Germline CDR1 is SGHVS and CDR2 is FQNEAQ. There are 16 residues in the CDR3. V was clipped by 5 bases and J by 0 bases, with 15 bases between them.

This chain joins TRBV4-1 and TRBJ2-2; 7 bases fit TRBD1. Trimming at V came to 2 bases and at J to 4 bases, leaving 4 bases not matched to a gene. This CDR3 spans 15 amino acids. Germline values: CDR1 MGHRA, CDR2 YSYEKL. CDR3 residues: CASSQRQGPTGELFF. The CDR3 region has the DNA TGCGCCAGCAGCCAACGACAGGGACCCACCGGGGAGCTGTTTTTT.

This sequence joins TRBV6-5 and TRBJ1-1; a weak D match, TRBD1 (5 bases). The V end lost 5 bases, the J end lost 4 bases, and 14 bases lay between the germline ends. This CDR3 region has 14 residues. Per the germline V gene, CDR1 is MNHEY and CDR2 is SVGAGI. Here the CDR3 DNA reads TGTGCCAGCAGTCCCTTGCAGGGTAGCACTGAAGCTTTCTTT. It codes for CASSPLQGSTEAFF.

The rearrangement uses TRBV4-2 and TRBJ2-7; 12 positions agree with TRBD1. This CDR3 spans 14 amino acids. Germline CDR1 and CDR2: LGHNA and YNFKEQ. The ends lost 8 bases at V and 7 bases at J; junction bases unmatched: 9. The CDR3, as DNA: TGTGCCAGCGCCCGGGACAGGGGGCGGAGGGAGCAGTACTTC. It translates to CASARDRGRREQYF.

The V and J genes are TRBV28 and TRBJ1-5, with D perhaps TRBD1 (5 bases). Germline assignment: CDR1 MDHEN and CDR2 SYDVKM. The CDR3 covers 15 residues. V was trimmed by 1 base and J by 7 bases, leaving 14 bases between them. The CDR3, as DNA: TGTGCCAGCAGTTTATTCCGGGGGAACCCCCAGCCCCAGCATTTT. It is translated as CASSLFRGNPQPQHF.

About this clone itself: The same CDR3 also results from other DNA sequences found in this sample. J is TRBJ1-1 and V is TRBV19; D call uncertain. CDR3 size: 13 residues. Trimming removed 1 base from V and 3 bases from J, with 6 bases in between. Germline lookup yields CDR1 LNHDA and CDR2 SQIVND (reference sequence). CDR3 loop: CASSIGRDTEAFF. CDR3 nucleotides: TGTGCCAGTAGTATAGGGCGGGACACTGAAGCTTTCTTT.

This clone has just a few counts. This chain connects TRBV7-6 to TRBJ1-1, with a tentative D call TRBD1 (5 bases). Germline CDR1 and CDR2: SGHVS and FNYEAQ. CDR3 size: 11 residues. The V gene lost 5 bases and the J gene lost 7 bases, with 8 bases spanning the gap. This CDR3 is CASSDSLEAFF. The CDR3 region has the DNA TGTGCCAGCAGCGACAGCCTTGAAGCTTTCTTT.

The chain is built from TRBV24-1 and TRBJ2-2, with 7 bases fitting TRBD1. J lost 6 bases, V lost 5 bases, and 5 bases had no gene match. Germline lookup yields CDR1 KGHDR and CDR2 SFDVKD. CDR3 length: 14 amino acids. The CDR3, as DNA: TGTGCCACCAGTGGACAGGGTAGGGCCGGGGAGCTGTTTTTT. It codes for CATSGQGRAGELFF.